This T cell receptor beta chain was retrieved from a study of T cells after yellow fever vaccination. Study in general: Researchers used SMART-Seq v4 Ultra Low Input to prepare fractions that had low cell numbers. Study findings and constraints: One caveat is that FACS-sorted repertoires could contain abundant clonotypes contaminating from the bulk population. Boosting was followed by the reappearance of most primary-vaccination clones (approximately 97% CD4, about 90% CD8).

5'RACE template switching added a universal primer site and UMIs to TCR cDNA. TCRdb independently ran MiXCR on the 5' RACE reads; one entry per CDR3 protein. The sample lists almost 600,000 distinct CDR3 sequences, about 13% occurring once. This clonotype was seen a handful of times. Its target is not known. The receptor comes from a man aged 25-40 years who received the YFV17D yellow fever vaccine. The starting material was PBMCs, obtained on the day of the yellow fever booster vaccination.

The CDR3 DNA follows: TGTGCCAGCAGCTTATTAGCGTCCTACACAGATACGCAGTATTTT. Translating gives CASSLLASYTDTQYF. The chain carries TRBV7-3 and TRBJ2-3; a possible D gene is TRBD2 (5 bases). Deletions cut 2 bases from V and 2 bases from J, with 11 bases between. This CDR3 has 15 amino acids. The germline CDR1 and CDR2 sequences are SGHTA and FQGTGA.